This T cell receptor (beta chain) was captured by sequencing in a study of T cells in Graves' hyperthyroidism and ophthalmopathy. Across the whole study: The authors collected peripheral blood at initial diagnosis, before any treatment.

Amplification targeted TCR beta CDR3 regions from RNA transcripts. First-round RT-PCR of the TCR CDR3 relied on the HTBI primer set. From the multiplex PCR reads, TCRdb called clonotypes with MiXCR, one entry per CDR3 protein. Here the sample spans about 640,000 distinct CDR3 sequences, 20% to 25% being singletons. There are 15 residues in the CDR3. Trimming removed 4 bases at V and 4 bases at J, with 16 bases between. Germline loops: CDR1 MNHEY, CDR2 SVGEGT. The V call is TRBV6-2 or TRBV6-3, the J call TRBJ1-2; no clear D gene. The sample consisted of blood. This TCR was sampled from a man aged 25 to 40 with Graves' ophthalmopathy. The CDR3 sequence: CASSSGGVPGYGYTF. In DNA form, the CDR3 reads TGTGCCAGCAGTTCTGGTGGGGTACCCGGCTATGGCTACACCTTC.